A selection of T cell receptor beta chains follows, all from one sample in a study of blood T cell repertoires in COVID-19. Profiling relied on immunoSEQ multiplex PCR, and the TCRdb table lists in-frame clones only, not all of them. The sample includes 85,000 to 100,000 clones, 70% to 80% of them seen just once. Sequencing was performed on peripheral blood. These receptors were obtained from a human donor in a cohort sampled during active COVID-19. Each CDR3 is given with its conserved first and last residue. Fields, in order: V gene, D gene, CDR3 protein. A D gene is named only where the DNA matches it firmly.

>TRBV7-2|TRBD1
CASSSRRGQETQYF
>TRBV28|.
CASNHREYGYTF
>TRBV6-2/TRBV6-3|TRBD1
CASSGRTGGGRYTEAFF
>TRBV2|TRBD1
CAIKQGAVYEQYF
>TRBV18|.
CASSLTAGTDTQYF
>TRBV24-1|.
CATSDPNEVRGTDTQYF
>TRBV2|.
CASSWTEETQYF
>TRBV29-1|TRBD1
CSASGTGNIQYF
>TRBV6-4|.
CASSEPGAYSGNTIYF
>TRBV5-4|TRBD2
CASSPERDTDTQYF
>TRBV19|TRBD1
CASSRTGRGTSYEQYF
>TRBV3-1/TRBV3-2|TRBD2
CASSLTSGTLNEQFF
>TRBV20-1|TRBD2
CSASSTAGGMHTGELFF
>TRBV12-3/TRBV12-4|.
CATRNQDKTEAFF